Below, 25 T cell receptor beta chains from the same sample are listed, as sequenced in a study of CD8+CD57+ T cells in acquired aplastic anemia (dated by TCRdb to the late 2010s). Sequencing was carried out with an Illumina HiSeq 2000. Genomic DNA served as template for TCR beta VDJ combination and CDR3 sequence profiling. TCRdb ran its own pipeline on the public reads, namely fastp trimming at Q25 and MiXCR clone calling, and kept in-frame beta chains. CDR3 protein duplicates are merged, each entry listing the most common genes and DNA. The sample table lists 270,000 or so distinct CDR3 sequences, around 82% of them with a count of one. Of the sample, 42% is held by the ten largest clones. Expansion of CD8+CD57+ cells had been shown by flow cytometry in the patients chosen for sequencing. Sequenced: sorted CD4+, CD8+, or CD8+CD57+ T cells (not recorded which) from PBMCs. These TCRs come from a human donor with aplastic anemia.

This clonotype appeared many times. This chain joins TRBV10-3 and TRBJ1-2; TRBD1 might be the D (6 bases). CDR1 ENHRY and CDR2 SYGVKD come from the germline V gene. The CDR3 has 14 residues. V lost 2 bases and J 2 bases, leaving 9 bases between the germline ends. CDR3 sequence: CAISEPDRNYGYTF. DNA for the CDR3: TGTGCCATCAGTGAGCCCGACAGGAACTATGGCTACACCTTC.

This chain joins TRBV7-8 and TRBJ2-7, with a weak D call TRBD2 (6 bases). Germline V gene sequence: CDR1 SGHVS, CDR2 FQNEAQ. Trimming cost V 6 bases and J 9 bases, with 21 bases left between them. CDR3 size: 14 residues. In nucleotides, the CDR3 is TGTGCCAGCAGTTACGCGGGAAGAGGCTACACGCAGTACTTC. This encodes CASSYAGRGYTQYF.

A remark on this clonotype: One end of the junction fails to match germline, which may point to a read error. The rearrangement uses TRBV7-3 and TRBJ2-6, with 9 nucleotides matching TRBD2. The CDR3 covers 15 residues. Per the germline V gene, CDR1 is SGHTA and CDR2 is FQGTGA. The CDR3 region has the DNA TGTGCCAGCCGTTCTAGCGGGACTTGGGGAGACGCCCTGTCTTTC. Its protein is CASRSSGTWGDALSF.

Only one count was recorded for this clonotype. The CDR3 carries no conserved terminal phenylalanine or tryptophan, so it likely arises from a read error. The DNA is omitted, as the CDR3 cannot be located on it reliably, and the CDR3 follows TCRdb's listing. The gene calls are TRBV2 and TRBJ2-1; the table's D call, TRBD2, was not checked against the DNA. The CDR3 has 13 residues if both end residues are counted. Per germline, CDR1 SNHLY and CDR2 FYNNEI. This CDR3 reads CASSDGPVLVNSL.

CDR3 nucleotide sequence: TGTGCCAGCAGCTTGGCAGGGGGCGCCGAGAACGGCGAAGCTTTCTTT. It codes for CASSLAGGAENGEAFF. V is TRBV7-2 and J is TRBJ1-1; 8 nucleotides match TRBD1. Germline assignment: CDR1 SGHTA and CDR2 FQGNSA. CDR3 length: 16 amino acids. V dropped 3 bases and J dropped 8; count of bases not matched to a gene: 14.

V gene TRBV11-2 combines with J gene TRBJ2-3, with D unresolved. The germline V gene encodes CDR1 SGHAT and CDR2 FQNNGV. Trimming left V 3 bases short and J 6 bases short, with 13 bases between. The length of the CDR3 is 14 residues. In DNA, the CDR3 is TGTGCCAGCAGCTTTCATCGAGGTCCCGATACGCAGTATTTT. Translation gives CASSFHRGPDTQYF. Supplemented by reference TRBV11-2 and TRBJ2-3, the full variable domain reads EAGVAQSPRYKIIEKRQSVAFWCNPISGHATLYWYQQILGQGPKLLIQFQNNGVVDDSQLPKDRFSAERLKGVDSTLKIQPAKLEDSAVYLCASSFHRGPDTQYFGPGTRLTVL.

For this clonotype: The DNA is left out, because the CDR3 cannot be placed on it with certainty; the CDR3 is given as TCRdb lists it. The CDR3 loop is CASGEAGNIQYFDTF. This chain links TRBV9 with TRBJ1-2. Termini included, the CDR3 measures 15 amino acids. Germline values: CDR1 SGDLS, CDR2 YYNGEE.

Of note for this clonotype: Without the conserved terminal phenylalanine or tryptophan, this CDR3 likely stems from a read error. The DNA is omitted, as the CDR3 cannot be located on it reliably, and the CDR3 follows TCRdb's listing. The V call is TRBV7-4, the J call TRBJ1-6. Germline CDR1 is SGHVT and CDR2 is SQSDAQ. Both ends counted, the CDR3 spans 9 residues. The chain's CDR3 is CASSFQRGG.

The chain carries TRBV7-2 and TRBJ2-7; D may be TRBD2 (6 bases). The ends were cut back, 3 bases at V and 9 bases at J, with 18 bases in the middle. In germline, CDR1 is SGHTA, CDR2 FQGNSA. The CDR3 contains 14 residues. CDR3 in amino acids: CASSLTGAPYTQYF. CDR3 nucleotide sequence: TGTGCCAGCAGCTTGACGGGAGCTCCCTATACGCAGTACTTC.

This clonotype appeared once. This chain joins TRBV7-9 and TRBJ1-1, with D possibly TRBD1 on 5 matching bases. The CDR3 has 15 residues. Trimming stripped 11 bases from V and 8 bases from J, with 27 bases between. The V gene's germline CDR1 is SEHNR and CDR2 FQNEAQ (reference sequence). The CDR3 DNA is TGTGCCGGACGGGGGGTGGGGGAGGCCCAGTACGAAGCTTTCTTT. It encodes CAGRGVGEAQYEAFF.

This clonotype was observed a handful of times. This rearrangement joins TRBV7-8 to TRBJ2-7, with 8 bases lining up with TRBD1. CDR1 is SGHVS and CDR2 is FQNEAQ in the germline V gene. The CDR3 has 14 residues. Trimming took 5 bases from V and 2 from J; bases not matched to a gene: 5. The CDR3 DNA follows: TGTGCCAGCAGCGCCCGACAGGGGCCCTACGAGCAGTACTTC. It is translated as CASSARQGPYEQYF.

The V call is TRBV7-9, the J call TRBJ2-7; D is perhaps TRBD1 or TRBD2 (5 bases each). The germline V and J ends were trimmed by 5 bases and 5 bases, with 13 bases remaining between them. CDR3 length equals 13 residues. Germline assignment: CDR1 SEHNR and CDR2 FQNEAQ (reference sequence). CDR3 nucleotides: TGTGCCAGCAGCCAAGAGTGGGGGAACGAGCAGTACTTC. Protein sequence: CASSQEWGNEQYF.

This clonotype was recorded only once. A read error may account for a junction end that differs from germline. The chain is built from TRBV7-9 and TRBJ2-1; D not certain. CDR3 length equals 13 residues. Germline-derived CDR1 and CDR2 are SEHNR and FQNEAQ (reference sequence). DNA for the CDR3: TGTGCCAGCAGCTTGGGTGGGCTCAAGGAAAAACTGTTT. This gives the protein CASSLGGLKEKLF.

This chain links TRBV9 with TRBJ1-1; tentatively, D is TRBD1 (5 bases). The germline CDR1 and CDR2 sequences are SGDLS and YYNGEE. Trimming shortened V by 4 bases and J by 13 bases, and 17 bases separated the two germline ends. CDR3 length: 12 residues. CDR3 region: CASSFGTDAHFF. CDR3 coding DNA: TGTGCCAGCAGCTTCGGGACGGATGCACATTTCTTT.

The chain uses TRBV2 and TRBJ2-1; tentative D call: TRBD2 (5 bases). Trimming cost V 8 bases and J 8 bases, with 19 bases left between them. The CDR3 consists of 14 residues. CDR1 is SNHLY, CDR2 FYNNEI, per germline. DNA for the CDR3: TGTGCCAGCGCACAAGTGGCCTGGGAGCATGAGCAGTTCTTC. Its protein is CASAQVAWEHEQFF.

This clonotype was counted many times. This chain uses TRBV6-1 with TRBJ1-3; 8 nucleotides align to TRBD1. Germline V gene data show CDR1 as MNHNS and CDR2 as SASEGT. There are 17 residues in the CDR3. The junction had 10 bases not matched to a gene; V was cut back by 2 bases and J by 4 bases. The CDR3 DNA reads as TGTGCCAGCAGTGAATCTATTTACAGGGGGTCGGGAAACACCATATATTTT. Encoded protein: CASSESIYRGSGNTIYF.

This clonotype was detected once. The rearrangement joins TRBV19 to TRBJ1-1; 8 nucleotides align to TRBD1. Germline V gene lookup returns CDR1 LNHDA and CDR2 SQIVND (reference sequence). This CDR3 is 15 amino acids long. V trimming: 5 bases; J trimming: 0 bases; junction bases outside the gene matches: 5. This CDR3 is CASSGRDRMNTEAFF. The CDR3 DNA follows: TGTGCCAGTAGTGGCCGGGACAGGATGAACACTGAAGCTTTCTTT.

This clonotype appeared a few times. The V call is TRBV29-1, the J call TRBJ1-2; D remains unclear. V lost 3 bases and J 6 bases, leaving 11 bases between the germline ends. The germline gives CDR1 SQVTM, CDR2 ANQGSEA. The CDR3 contains 12 residues. The CDR3 loop reads CSVDSGINGYTF. CDR3 coding DNA: TGCAGCGTTGACTCGGGGATAAATGGCTACACCTTC.

This clonotype was observed a single time. This chain links TRBV7-9 with TRBJ2-1; weak D call: TRBD1 (6 bases). V lost 6 bases and J 11 bases, leaving 26 bases between the germline ends. The germline V gene encodes CDR1 SEHNR and CDR2 FQNEAQ (reference sequence). This CDR3 comprises 16 residues. Here the CDR3 DNA reads TGTGCCAGCAGGGGGCAGGGGATGAGCGCCTACGAGCAGCAGTTCTTC. Translation: CASRGQGMSAYEQQFF.

The chain employs TRBV11-2 and TRBJ1-2; TRBD1 is a possible D gene (6 bases). The CDR3 consists of 15 residues. Trimming removed 4 bases at V and 3 bases at J, with 15 bases between. CDR1 is SGHAT and CDR2 is FQNNGV in the germline V gene. CDR3: CASSYGGGADYGYTF. The CDR3, as DNA: TGTGCCAGCAGCTACGGAGGGGGGGCCGACTATGGCTACACCTTC.

The rearrangement links TRBV7-4 to TRBJ2-1; TRBD2 agrees at 8 bases. V was pared by 6 bases and J by 7 bases, with 2 bases of the junction left unmatched. The CDR3 runs 12 residues. Per germline, CDR1 SGHVT and CDR2 SQSDAQ. CDR3 region: CASRPGGNEQFF. The CDR3 DNA reads TGTGCCAGCAGGCCGGGGGGGAATGAGCAGTTCTTC. The whole variable domain, filled in from reference TRBV7-4 and TRBJ2-1, reads GAGVSQSPRYKVAKRGRDVALRCDSISGHVTLYWYRQTLGQGSEVLTYSQSDAQRDKSGRPSGRFSAERPERSVSTLKIQRTEQGDSAVYLCASRPGGNEQFFGPGTRLTVL.

A note on this clonotype: One junction end does not reproduce the germline sequence, and a read error may be involved. The chain couples TRBV9 to TRBJ2-3; possibly TRBD1 or TRBD2 for D (6 bases each). Germline lookup yields CDR1 SGDLS and CDR2 YYNGEE. This CDR3 spans 13 amino acids. The CDR3 loop reads CASSDGGRYSQQF. As DNA, the CDR3 is TGTGCCAGCAGCGACGGGGGCAGGTATTCCCAGCAGTTT.

V and J are TRBV2 and TRBJ2-5; TRBD2 matches 10 bases. The CDR3 is 14 residues long. CDR1 is SNHLY, CDR2 FYNNEI, per germline. V was pared by 6 bases and J by 12 bases, with 13 bases of the junction left unmatched. CDR3 protein: CASRTLAGASAEYF. Here the CDR3 DNA reads TGTGCCAGCAGAACCCTAGCGGGAGCCTCCGCCGAGTACTTC.

CDR3 sequence reads: CASSPKEKLYADTQYF. The CDR3 DNA sequence: TGTGCCAGCAGCCCTAAAGAAAAACTCTACGCAGATACGCAGTATTTT. V and J are TRBV7-9 and TRBJ2-3; D gene ambiguous. Deletions cut 5 bases from V and 4 bases from J, with 19 bases between. The germline gives CDR1 SEHNR, CDR2 FQNEAQ (reference sequence). The CDR3 consists of 16 residues.

Details on this clonotype: At one boundary the junction diverges from the germline segment, which might be a read error. The chain is built from TRBV7-2 and TRBJ2-3; tentatively, D is TRBD1 or TRBD2 (6 bases each). The CDR3 loop spans 13 amino acids. The germline V gene has CDR1 SGHTA and CDR2 FQGNSA. The DNA of the CDR3 is TGTGCCAGCGGGGACGGGGGCACAGGGACTTCGTCTTTT. Encoded protein: CASGDGGTGTSSF.